Sequencing of this T cell receptor (beta chain) was carried out in a study of long-term antiretroviral therapy in people with HIV (dated by TCRdb to about 2022). Context from the whole study: The earliest samples were collected approximately a decade before the 2015 WHO recommendation for immediate ART, a period when ART was typically delayed until CD4 counts fell. Among the approximately 27 participants with HIV, approximately 10 were female. A retrospective serial study tested whether ART initiation and durable HIV suppression were associated with changes in peripheral blood TRB repertoire composition and diversity. No cross-contamination during QIAcube processing turned up in test extractions that ran a monoclonal T-cell line alongside 25 to 35 polyclonal samples. The cohort contributed under 200 cryopreserved PBMC samples from around 30 adults with confirmed HIV infection, collected serially over a mean of about 6 years (range 1-12). The paper's findings and limits, for the study overall: ART initiation was associated with a significant increase in TRB diversity, but diversity stayed significantly below transplant donor controls even after long-term ART. No data were available on ART adherence, viral resistance or therapy changes, limiting inferences about post-ART repertoire changes. Expanded TRB clones identified before ART initiation dominated the repertoire at all time points, although this dominance fluctuated and declined in many PLHIV after ART. Samples dated from about 2004 to 2017, and the ART regimens used may be less effective than current ones. Owing to limited PBMC availability, only the TCR beta chain was sequenced, without alpha chain pairing. Because pre-ART samples had limited cell numbers, unsorted PBMC were profiled rather than sorted CD4+ and CD8+ T cells. Compared with controls, HIV repertoires had narrower CDR3 length ranges, and the network structure pointed to an antigen-experienced repertoire that shifted only slightly toward naive after ART.

The germline V gene specifies MNHEY as CDR1 and SVGAGI as CDR2. Relative to germline, V is 5 bases shorter and J is 1 base shorter, with 8 bases between their ends. Reading from cysteine to phenylalanine, the CDR3 counts 13 amino acids. Only the CDR3 DNA is retained, 39 bases long and in frame from the first base. Sequencing of the TRB variable region was done with the immunoSEQ hsTCRB v3.0 assay at survey level resolution. The targeted TRB sequencing depth was roughly 40,000-55,000 T-cell genomes per sample. An Illumina MiSeq with a v3 150-cycle kit was used to sequence the pooled TRB libraries. The authors processed their data as follows. Repertoire analysis was run in R within a reproducible Nextflow workflow that covered QC, data transformation and analysis. LymphoSeq2, an R package for AIRR-Seq data exploration, was used to implement custom analyses. Several samples yielding fewer than 5000 total TRB sequences were excluded, leaving 150 to 200 analyzed HIV repertoires. Among the 180 to 200 retained HIV repertoires, some 60 were collected before ART initiation and around 130 were collected after ART initiation. Repertoires were downsampled to 5000 TRB nucleotide sequences, and summary statistics were averaged over 100 downsampling iterations. The analysis kept only TRB sequences whose CDR3 regions were at least seven amino acids long. Diversity was assessed using a clonality score derived from Shannon entropy and using the Gini coefficient. In repertoire networks, the top 5000 CDR3 amino acid sequences were linked whenever an edit distance of one separated two sequences. GLIPH2 predicted antigen specificity groups and MHC restriction for TRB CDR3 amino acid sequences. To flag known CMV, EBV, HIV or tissue antigen associations, CDR3 amino acid sequences were matched against VDJdb and McPAS-TCR. Pre-ART, post-ART and control groups were compared with Wilcoxon signed-rank tests and Holm-Bonferroni correction. TCRdb took over this immuneACCESS table, retaining in-frame rearrangements with V and J assigned. Such tables are incomplete; in checked studies, under half of the missing clones stem from an unresolved V gene, and the remainder is unexplained. V and J calls and clone size follow that table, whereas D and trimming were derived from the DNA. This sample comprises about 23,000 clones, approximately 80% of them detected only once. Approximately 5.1% of the sample comes from the top ten.

Of note for this clone: There is no known antigen for this receptor. Base-call qualities are not available, and no considerably larger clone is one nucleotide away.

Inclusion was restricted to participants for whom at least one PBMC sample before ART initiation and at least two post-ART samples were available. Every participant with HIV received treatment in the United States of America. Before DNA extraction, cryopreserved samples of roughly 0.9-10 million PBMC were thawed and then washed. At the time of the earliest PBMC sample, participants with HIV were aged between about 20 and 60 years. PBMC samples from each participant spanned 1-4 timepoints before ART initiation and 2-8 timepoints after ART initiation, with a median of 7 samples. Serial HIV viral load, CD4+ T-cell count, ART history and demographic data were obtained for every participant. A Qiagen kit on a QIAcube was used to extract genomic DNA from unsorted PBMC, with samples processed in batches of 12.

The material was unsorted PBMCs, obtained 0.3 years after starting antiretroviral therapy. This receptor was identified in a man aged 45-65 years with HIV. Rearrangement joined TRBV6-5 to TRBJ1-1; the D gene cannot be resolved reliably. The base sequence is TGTGCCAGCAGTAGGAGCGAGAACACTGAAGCTTTCTTT. Its protein is CASSRSENTEAFF.